These 30 T cell receptor beta chains were sequenced from one sample in a study of T cells after yellow fever vaccination. TCRdb reanalysed the 5' RACE reads using MiXCR and keeps one entry per CDR3 protein. The sample has 300,000 to 350,000 distinct CDR3 sequences, around 3.9% seen once. The sample was PBMCs, taken 5 days after the yellow fever booster vaccination. The receptors here all came from a man between 18 and 29 years old who received the YFV17D yellow fever vaccine.

The sample holds many counts of this clonotype. J is TRBJ2-2 and V is TRBV7-3; D unresolved. Germline loops: CDR1 SGHTA, CDR2 FQGTGA. V lost 6 bases and J 4 bases, leaving 12 bases between the germline ends. CDR3 size: 14 residues. The CDR3, as DNA: TGTGCCAGCAGTCGAGGCACGACCACCGGGGAGCTGTTTTTT. It specifies CASSRGTTTGELFF.

This clonotype was detected only a few times. The rearrangement links TRBV4-1 to TRBJ2-5; D call uncertain. Germline assignment: CDR1 MGHRA and CDR2 YSYEKL. V was pared by 6 bases and J by 5 bases, with 19 bases between. CDR3 length: 15 residues. CDR3 DNA sequence: TGCGCCAGCAGTCGTTTCGACCTAGGTCCGGAGACCCAGTACTTC. It is translated as CASSRFDLGPETQYF.

The rearrangement links TRBV7-3 to TRBJ2-2, with D hard to call. Germline CDR1 reads SGHTA; CDR2 reads FQGTGA. Trimming removed 1 base at V and 4 bases at J, with 10 bases between. The CDR3 loop spans 15 amino acids. The CDR3 DNA is TGTGCCAGCAGCTTAAATCCATTAGGCACCGGGGAGCTGTTTTTT. Translated, it gives CASSLNPLGTGELFF.

This clonotype was picked up many times. The chain links TRBV7-8 to TRBJ1-1, with TRBD1 as a possible D gene (5 bases). Germline V gene data show CDR1 as SGHVS and CDR2 as FQNEAQ. This CDR3 has 14 amino acids. V was trimmed by 1 base and J by 1 base, leaving 7 bases between them. The CDR3 nucleotides are TGTGCCAGCAGCTTAGTCCAGGGGAACACTGAAGCTTTCTTT. Protein: CASSLVQGNTEAFF. Supplemented by reference TRBV7-8 and TRBJ1-1, the full variable domain reads GAGVSQSPRYKVAKRGQDVALRCDPISGHVSLFWYQQALGQGPEFLTYFQNEAQLDKSGLPSDRFFAERPEGSVSTLKIQRTQQEDSAVYLCASSLVQGNTEAFFGQGTRLTVV.

This clonotype was seen more than once but under ten times. The chain joins TRBV6-5 to TRBJ2-7; D unresolved. Trimming shortened V by 4 bases and J by 6 bases, and 16 bases separated the two germline ends. Germline V lookup: CDR1 MNHEY, CDR2 SVGAGI. This CDR3 comprises 14 residues. The DNA of the CDR3 is TGTGCCAGCAGTTCTCCTCGAACTCCGGGCGAGCAGTACTTC. It codes for CASSSPRTPGEQYF.

This clonotype showed up just a few times. The V call is TRBV24-1, the J call TRBJ1-2, with a weak D call TRBD1 (6 bases). The germline gives CDR1 KGHDR, CDR2 SFDVKD. The CDR3 runs 15 residues. The V and J ends lost 4 bases and 6 bases respectively, with 17 bases between them. The CDR3 coding sequence is TGTGCCACCAGTGAAACAGGGAACCCGTTTGATGGCTACACCTTC. The encoded protein is CATSETGNPFDGYTF.

V and J are TRBV7-2 and TRBJ2-1, with 15 bases fitting TRBD2. Trimming removed 5 bases from V and 11 bases from J; junction bases left unmatched: 10. Germline V gene sequence: CDR1 SGHTA, CDR2 FQGNSA. CDR3 length equals 16 residues. The CDR3 nucleotides are TGTGCCAGCAGCCCGCTGGAGGGACTAGCGGGGGGACAGCAGTTCTTC. Amino acid sequence: CASSPLEGLAGGQQFF.

This clonotype was picked up many times. The chain links TRBV12-3 or TRBV12-4 to TRBJ2-3; D gene ambiguous. V lost 6 bases, J lost 11 bases, and 9 bases lay in between. CDR3 length: 10 residues. CDR3 sequence reads: CASSLDGQYF. CDR3 in DNA: TGTGCCAGCAGCCTGGATGGGCAGTATTTT.

This clonotype was detected a few times. The chain carries TRBV5-6 and TRBJ2-3; D not resolved. Trimming cost V 0 bases and J 2 bases, with 7 bases left between them. This CDR3 comprises 14 residues. The V gene's germline CDR1 is SGHDT and CDR2 YYEEEE. The CDR3 coding sequence is TGTGCCAGCAGCTTGGAGGTCGACACAGATACGCAGTATTTT. Translated: CASSLEVDTDTQYF.

This clonotype has just a few counts. The V call is TRBV7-6, the J call TRBJ2-2; D gene ambiguous. The V end was cut by 0 bases, the J end by 6 bases, with 14 bases between. This CDR3 has 16 residues. Germline CDR1 SGHVS, CDR2 FNYEAQ. The CDR3 is CASSLAALEYAGELFF. CDR3 DNA sequence: TGTGCCAGCAGCTTAGCGGCTCTGGAGTATGCCGGGGAGCTGTTTTTT. The full variable domain, rest sourced from reference TRBV7-6 and TRBJ2-2, is GAGVSQSPRYKVTKRGQDVALRCDPISGHVSLYWYRQALGQGPEFLTYFNYEAQQDKSGLPNDRFSAERPEGSISTLTIQRTEQRDSAMYRCASSLAALEYAGELFFGEGSRLTVL.

The table lists this clonotype with a few counts. The CDR3 reads CASRTGGAGAFF. CDR3 DNA: TGCGCCAGCAGAACCGGGGGCGCGGGAGCTTTCTTT. The rearrangement joins TRBV4-1 to TRBJ1-1; D perhaps matches TRBD1 (6 bases). V lost 6 bases, J lost 10 bases, and 15 bases lay in between. The CDR3 runs 12 residues. Germline V CDR1 and CDR2: MGHRA, YSYEKL.

This clonotype was recorded at least ten times. V gene TRBV25-1 combines with J gene TRBJ1-4; D not certain. This CDR3 contains 14 residues. Germline V gene data show CDR1 as MGHDK and CDR2 as SYGVNS. V was shortened by 3 bases and J by 3 bases, with 8 bases between the two germline ends. CDR3 DNA: TGTGCCAGCAGTGATATACAGTCTAATGAAAAACTGTTTTTT. Translation gives CASSDIQSNEKLFF.

This clonotype came up a few times. V is TRBV2 and J is TRBJ2-7, with 8 bases fitting TRBD1. The CDR3 consists of 12 residues. The germline V gene encodes CDR1 SNHLY and CDR2 FYNNEI. The DNA for the CDR3 is TGTGCCAGCAGTGAAAGCCCCGACAGGGGAAGGGTC. Its protein is CASSESPDRGRV.

This clonotype was counted a few times. V is TRBV27 and J is TRBJ2-5; D is undetermined. The germline V gene encodes CDR1 MNHEY and CDR2 SMNVEV (reference sequence). This CDR3 has 11 residues. Between the trimmed V and J ends, which lost 10 bases and 4 bases, there was a span of 10 bases. In DNA, the CDR3 is TGTGCCACCACCAATTCAGAGACCCAGTACTTC. This gives the protein CATTNSETQYF.

V is TRBV19 and J is TRBJ2-1, with 9 bases aligning to TRBD1. Germline V gene data show CDR1 as LNHDA and CDR2 as SQIVND (reference sequence). The CDR3 runs 15 residues. The J segment lost 9 bases and the V segment lost 5 bases, leaving 11 bases of the junction unmatched. CDR3 loop: CASSPRTGGQGEQFF. The DNA for the CDR3 is TGTGCCAGTAGTCCCCGGACGGGGGGACAGGGTGAGCAGTTCTTC.

This clonotype was found many times. CDR3 residues: CASRKRSSYEQYV. In DNA form, the CDR3 reads TGTGCCAGCAGGAAGAGAAGCTCCTACGAGCAGTACGTC. This chain uses TRBV6-1 with TRBJ2-7; D call uncertain. V lost 6 bases to trimming and J lost 0 bases, with 9 bases between them. Germline-derived CDR1 and CDR2 are MNHNS and SASEGT. The CDR3 has 13 amino acids.

This clonotype has ten or more counts. The rearrangement links TRBV6-2 or TRBV6-3 to TRBJ2-2; D remains ambiguous. The CDR3 is 11 residues long. CDR1 is MNHEY, CDR2 SVGEGT, per germline. V shed 5 bases and J shed 13 bases, with 11 bases lying between them. Written as DNA, the CDR3 is TGTGCCAGCAGTCTCTCAGAATGGCTGTTTTTT. It encodes CASSLSEWLFF.

This clonotype has just a few counts. The chain links TRBV11-2 to TRBJ1-5; no reliable D call. The CDR3 runs to 15 residues. The V gene's germline CDR1 is SGHAT and CDR2 FQNNGV. V gave up 5 bases and J gave up 6 bases, with 17 bases separating them. The DNA of the CDR3 is TGTGCCAGCAGCATTGGCGCGGTCCCTGGTCAGCCCCAGCATTTT. Protein sequence: CASSIGAVPGQPQHF.

The chain recombines TRBV5-4 with TRBJ1-2; D ambiguous. Looked up from germline, CDR1 is SGHNT and CDR2 is YYREEE (reference sequence). This CDR3 region has 15 residues. V was trimmed by 4 bases and J by 6 bases, leaving 19 bases between them. The CDR3 here is CASSPAGPSIHGYTF. In nucleotides, the CDR3 is TGTGCCAGCAGCCCGGCCGGACCGTCTATTCATGGCTACACCTTC.

The chain couples TRBV9 to TRBJ2-3, with TRBD1 matching 7 bases. Germline-derived CDR1 and CDR2 are SGDLS and YYNGEE. The CDR3 loop spans 16 amino acids. Germline trimming cut 4 bases from V and 0 bases from J; bases unmatched to any gene: 8. The CDR3 spells CASSPGTATSTDTQYF. Written as DNA, the CDR3 is TGTGCCAGCAGCCCTGGGACAGCCACTAGCACAGATACGCAGTATTTT.

This clonotype was counted at least ten times. The chain carries TRBV7-6 and TRBJ2-7; no reliable D call. The CDR3 covers 14 residues. The germline CDR1 and CDR2 sequences are SGHVS and FNYEAQ. V was shortened by 4 bases and J by 0 bases, with 10 bases between the two germline ends. The CDR3 loop reads CASSSGWPSYEQYF. CDR3 nucleotide sequence: TGTGCCAGCAGCTCCGGGTGGCCCTCCTACGAGCAGTACTTC. Full variable domain (missing parts from reference TRBV7-6 and TRBJ2-7): GAGVSQSPRYKVTKRGQDVALRCDPISGHVSLYWYRQALGQGPEFLTYFNYEAQQDKSGLPNDRFSAERPEGSISTLTIQRTEQRDSAMYRCASSSGWPSYEQYFGPGTRLTVT.

This clonotype occurred a few times. The chain uses TRBV2 and TRBJ2-1; TRBD2 agrees at 11 bases. Germline assignment: CDR1 SNHLY and CDR2 FYNNEI. V shed 8 bases, J shed 4 bases, and the junction held 4 bases outside the gene matches. CDR3 length: 14 residues. The CDR3 sequence is CASYSGGAYNEQFF. CDR3 coding DNA: TGTGCCAGCTATAGCGGGGGGGCGTACAATGAGCAGTTCTTC.

This clonotype was seen at least ten times. This chain uses TRBV7-9 with TRBJ2-5; possibly TRBD1 for D (5 bases). The germline V gene encodes CDR1 SEHNR and CDR2 FQNEAQ (reference sequence). Trimming cost V 6 bases and J 1 base, with 12 bases left between them. This CDR3 contains 14 residues. The CDR3 DNA is TGTGCCAGCAGAGGTGGCAGGGTCCAAGAGACCCAGTACTTC. Residues: CASRGGRVQETQYF.

The sample holds many counts of this clonotype. The V gene is TRBV12-3 or TRBV12-4, the J gene TRBJ2-3; D is unresolved. Trimming left V 7 bases short and J 2 bases short, with 7 bases between. The length of the CDR3 is 12 residues. CDR3 residues: CASTALTDTQYF. The CDR3 region has the DNA TGTGCCAGCACCGCCCTCACAGATACGCAGTATTTT.

This chain uses TRBV10-3 with TRBJ1-2; D might be TRBD1 (5 bases). The length of the CDR3 is 13 residues. V lost 7 bases and J 6 bases, leaving 15 bases between the germline ends. The V gene's germline CDR1 is ENHRY and CDR2 SYGVKD. Here the CDR3 DNA reads TGTGCCATCAACCCCTTACGGGGGAATGGCTACACCTTC. Translated, it gives CAINPLRGNGYTF.

The chain combines TRBV7-2 with TRBJ2-3; 8 bases align to TRBD1. V dropped 5 bases and J dropped 4; count of bases not matched to a gene: 11. Germline V gene data show CDR1 as SGHTA and CDR2 as FQGNSA. This CDR3 has 16 residues. Here the CDR3 DNA reads TGTGCCAGCAGCCCTAGACAGGGGATGGACGCAGATACGCAGTATTTT. As protein: CASSPRQGMDADTQYF.

This clonotype was seen a handful of times. The chain combines TRBV20-1 with TRBJ2-3; 7 bases map to TRBD2. The CDR3 has 14 amino acids. Germline loops: CDR1 DFQATT, CDR2 SNEGSKA (reference sequence). With V trimmed by 0 bases and J by 3 bases, 3 bases remained unmatched. The CDR3 reads CSAREGRGTDTQYF. In DNA, the CDR3 is TGCAGTGCTAGAGAGGGGAGGGGTACAGATACGCAGTATTTT.

In this sample, this clonotype turned up a few times. The V gene is TRBV6-1, the J gene TRBJ1-3, with D hard to call. CDR3 length equals 13 residues. Per germline, CDR1 MNHNS and CDR2 SASEGT. Deletions cut 0 bases from V and 9 bases from J, with 9 bases between. The CDR3 sequence is CASSEAPVRTIYF. The CDR3 coding sequence is TGTGCCAGCAGTGAAGCACCCGTCCGCACCATATATTTT.

V is TRBV7-2 and J is TRBJ2-7; TRBD2 might be the D (5 bases). The germline gives CDR1 SGHTA, CDR2 FQGNSA. This CDR3 spans 15 amino acids. Trimming removed 1 base at V and 1 base at J, with 11 bases between. The CDR3 DNA is TGTGCCAGCAGCTTAGGAGGAGGTCGGTCCTACGAGCAGTACGTC. It is translated as CASSLGGGRSYEQYV.

This clonotype has a handful of counts. The chain carries TRBV7-3 and TRBJ2-7, with a possible D match to TRBD1 (5 bases). Germline CDR1 SGHTA, CDR2 FQGTGA. The CDR3 is 13 residues long. With 1 base removed from V and 3 bases from J, the gap between germline ends came to 7 bases. The CDR3 DNA reads as TGTGCCAGCAGCTTAAGTCAGGGCTACGAGCAGTACGTC. Translated: CASSLSQGYEQYV.